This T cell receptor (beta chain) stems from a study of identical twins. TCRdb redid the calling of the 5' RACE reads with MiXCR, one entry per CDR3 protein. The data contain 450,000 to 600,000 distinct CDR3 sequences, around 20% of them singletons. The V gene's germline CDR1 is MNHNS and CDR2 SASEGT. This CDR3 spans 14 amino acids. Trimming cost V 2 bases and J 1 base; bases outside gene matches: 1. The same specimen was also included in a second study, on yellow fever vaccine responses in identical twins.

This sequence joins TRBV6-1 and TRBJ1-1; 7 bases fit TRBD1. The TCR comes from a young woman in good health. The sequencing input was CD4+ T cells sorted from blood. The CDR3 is CASSENRGNTEAFF. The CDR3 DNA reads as TGTGCCAGCAGTGAAAACAGGGGGAACACTGAAGCTTTCTTT.